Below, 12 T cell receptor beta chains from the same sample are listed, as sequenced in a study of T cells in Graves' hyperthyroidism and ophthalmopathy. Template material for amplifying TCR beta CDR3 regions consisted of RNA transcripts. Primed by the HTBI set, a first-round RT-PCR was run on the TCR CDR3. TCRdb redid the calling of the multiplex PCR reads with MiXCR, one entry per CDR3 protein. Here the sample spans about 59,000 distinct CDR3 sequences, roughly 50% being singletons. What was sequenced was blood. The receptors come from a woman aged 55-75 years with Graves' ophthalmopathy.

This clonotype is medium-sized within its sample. The CDR3 reads CSASQAGQGGSPLHF. Here the CDR3 DNA reads TGCAGTGCTAGTCAAGCAGGGCAGGGGGGCTCACCCCTCCACTTT. This chain links TRBV20-1 with TRBJ1-6; TRBD1 matches 7 bases. With 3 bases clipped from V and 10 bases from J, the junction kept 12 bases outside the gene matches. The CDR3 spans 15 residues. Germline-derived CDR1 and CDR2 are DFQATT and SNEGSKA (reference sequence).

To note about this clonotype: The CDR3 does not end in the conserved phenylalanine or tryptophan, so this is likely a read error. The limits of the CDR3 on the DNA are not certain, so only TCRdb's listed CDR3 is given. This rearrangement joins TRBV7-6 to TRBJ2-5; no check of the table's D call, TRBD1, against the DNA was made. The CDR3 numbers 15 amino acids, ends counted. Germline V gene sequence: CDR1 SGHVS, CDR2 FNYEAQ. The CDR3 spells CASSPRGGPLETQCL.

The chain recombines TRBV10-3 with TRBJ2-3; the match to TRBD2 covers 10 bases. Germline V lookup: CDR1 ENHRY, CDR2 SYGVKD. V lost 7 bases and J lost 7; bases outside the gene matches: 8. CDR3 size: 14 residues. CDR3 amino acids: CAIMRSGGANTQYF. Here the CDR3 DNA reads TGTGCCATCATGCGGAGCGGGGGGGCTAATACGCAGTATTTT.

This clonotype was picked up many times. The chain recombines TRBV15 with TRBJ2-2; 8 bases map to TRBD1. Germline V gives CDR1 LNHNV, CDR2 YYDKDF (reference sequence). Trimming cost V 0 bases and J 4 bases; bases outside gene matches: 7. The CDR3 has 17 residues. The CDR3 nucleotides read TGTGCCACCAGCAGAGACCCAGGGGGCGCGGGCACCGGGGAGCTGTTTTTT. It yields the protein CATSRDPGGAGTGELFF. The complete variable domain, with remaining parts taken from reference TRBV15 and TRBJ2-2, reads DAMVIQNPRYQVTQFGKPVTLSCSQTLNHNVMYWYQQKSSQAPKLLFHYYDKDFNNEADTPDNFQSRRPNTSFCFLDIRSPGLGDTAMYLCATSRDPGGAGTGELFFGEGSRLTVL.

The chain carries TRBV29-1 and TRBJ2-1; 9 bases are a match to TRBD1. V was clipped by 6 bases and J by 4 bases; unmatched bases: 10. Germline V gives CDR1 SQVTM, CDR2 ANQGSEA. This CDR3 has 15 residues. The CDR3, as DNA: TGCAGCGTAGCCCTGGACAGGGGAGGTTACAATGAGCAGTTCTTC. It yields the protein CSVALDRGGYNEQFF.

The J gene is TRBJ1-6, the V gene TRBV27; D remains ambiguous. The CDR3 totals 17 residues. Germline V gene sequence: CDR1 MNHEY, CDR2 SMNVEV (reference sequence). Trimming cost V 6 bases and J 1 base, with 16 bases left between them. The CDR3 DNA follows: TGTGCCAGCAGCTCTAGAAACTACGGTTCCTATAATTCACCCCTCCACTTT. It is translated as CASSSRNYGSYNSPLHF.

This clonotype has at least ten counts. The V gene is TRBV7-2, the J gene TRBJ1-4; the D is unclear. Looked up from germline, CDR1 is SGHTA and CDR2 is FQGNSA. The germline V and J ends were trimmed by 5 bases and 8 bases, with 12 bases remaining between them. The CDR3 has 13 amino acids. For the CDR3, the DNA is TGTGCCAGCAGCCCGAGGTCCGAGGAAAAACTGTTTTTT. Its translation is CASSPRSEEKLFF.

CDR3 nucleotides: TGTGCCAGCAGTAACAGGGGATCCCAGTACTTC. Translating gives CASSNRGSQYF. This chain connects TRBV2 to TRBJ2-5; 7 bases map to TRBD1. There are 11 residues in the CDR3. Trimming took 5 bases from V and 9 from J; bases not matched to a gene: 3. Germline CDR1 reads SNHLY; CDR2 reads FYNNEI. Full variable domain (missing parts from reference TRBV2 and TRBJ2-5): EPEVTQTPSHQVTQMGQEVILRCVPISNHLYFYWYRQILGQKVEFLVSFYNNEISEKSEIFDDQFSVERPDGSNFTLKIRSTKLEDSAMYFCASSNRGSQYFGPGTRLLVL.

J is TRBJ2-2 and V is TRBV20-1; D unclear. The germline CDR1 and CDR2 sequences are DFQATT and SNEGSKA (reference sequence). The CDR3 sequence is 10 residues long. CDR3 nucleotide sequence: TGCCCAGGTCAAACCGGGGAGCTGTTTTTT. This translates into CPGQTGELFF.

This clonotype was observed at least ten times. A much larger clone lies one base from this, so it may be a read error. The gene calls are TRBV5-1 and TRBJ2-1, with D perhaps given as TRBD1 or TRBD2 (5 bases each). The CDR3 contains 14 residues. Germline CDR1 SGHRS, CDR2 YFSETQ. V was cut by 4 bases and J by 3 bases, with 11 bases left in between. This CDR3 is CASSLEGRYNEQFF. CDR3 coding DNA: TGCGCCAGCAGCCTTGAGGGACGCTACAATGAGCAGTTCTTC. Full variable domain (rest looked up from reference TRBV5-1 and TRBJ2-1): KAGVTQTPRYLIKTRGQQVTLSCSPISGHRSVSWYQQTPGQGLQFLFEYFSETQRNKGNFPGRFSGRQFSNSRSEMNVSTLELGDSALYLCASSLEGRYNEQFFGPGTRLTVL.

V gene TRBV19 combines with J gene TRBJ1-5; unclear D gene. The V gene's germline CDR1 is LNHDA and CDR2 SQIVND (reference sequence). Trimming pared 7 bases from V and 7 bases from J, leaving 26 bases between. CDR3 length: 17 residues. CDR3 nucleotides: TGTGCCAGTAAAGGGCTGGCGGGAGGCTACAATGAGCAGCCCCAGCATTTT. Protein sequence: CASKGLAGGYNEQPQHF.

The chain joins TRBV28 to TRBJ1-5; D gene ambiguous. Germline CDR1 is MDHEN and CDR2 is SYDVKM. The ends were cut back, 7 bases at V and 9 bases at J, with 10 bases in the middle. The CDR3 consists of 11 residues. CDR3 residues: CASTGRRPQHF. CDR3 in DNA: TGTGCCAGCACCGGGCGTCGGCCCCAGCATTTT.